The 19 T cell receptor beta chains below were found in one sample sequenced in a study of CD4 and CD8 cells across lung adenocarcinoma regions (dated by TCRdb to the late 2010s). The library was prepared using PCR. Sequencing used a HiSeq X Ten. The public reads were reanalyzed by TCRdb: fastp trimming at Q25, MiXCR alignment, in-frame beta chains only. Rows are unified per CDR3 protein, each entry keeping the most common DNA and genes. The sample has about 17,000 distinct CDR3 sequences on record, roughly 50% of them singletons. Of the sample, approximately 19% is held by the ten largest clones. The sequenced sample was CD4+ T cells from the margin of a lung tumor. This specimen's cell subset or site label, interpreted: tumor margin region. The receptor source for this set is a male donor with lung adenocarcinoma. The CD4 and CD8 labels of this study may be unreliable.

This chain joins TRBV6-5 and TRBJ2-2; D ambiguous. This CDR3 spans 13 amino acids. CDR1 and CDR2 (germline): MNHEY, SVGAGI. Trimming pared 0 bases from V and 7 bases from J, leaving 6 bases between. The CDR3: CASSYSGIGELFF. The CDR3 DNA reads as TGTGCCAGCAGTTACTCAGGGATCGGGGAGCTGTTTTTT.

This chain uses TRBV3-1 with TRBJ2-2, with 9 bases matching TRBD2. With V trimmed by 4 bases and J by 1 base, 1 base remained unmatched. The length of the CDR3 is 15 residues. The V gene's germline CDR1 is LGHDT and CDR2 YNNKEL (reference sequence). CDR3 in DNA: TGTGCCAGCAGCCCAGCGGGAGGGAACACCGGGGAGCTGTTTTTT. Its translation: CASSPAGGNTGELFF. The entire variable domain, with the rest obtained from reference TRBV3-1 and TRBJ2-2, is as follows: DTAVSQTPKYLVTQMGNDKSIKCEQNLGHDTMYWYKQDSKKFLKIMFSYNNKELIINETVPNRFSPKSPDKAHLNLHINSLELGDSAVYFCASSPAGGNTGELFFGEGSRLTVL.

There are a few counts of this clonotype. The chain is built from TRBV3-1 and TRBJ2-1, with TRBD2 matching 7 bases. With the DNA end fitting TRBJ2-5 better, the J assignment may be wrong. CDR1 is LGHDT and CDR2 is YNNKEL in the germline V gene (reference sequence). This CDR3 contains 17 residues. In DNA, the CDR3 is TGTGCCAGCAGCCACATTAGCCAGCGGGGAGCAGGGGAGACCCAGTACTTC. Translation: CASSHISQRGAGETQYF.

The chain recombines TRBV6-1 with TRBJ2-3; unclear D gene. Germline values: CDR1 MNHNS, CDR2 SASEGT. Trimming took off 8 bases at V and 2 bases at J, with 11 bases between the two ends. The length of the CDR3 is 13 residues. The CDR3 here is CASRGEYTDTQYF. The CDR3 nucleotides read TGTGCCAGCCGCGGAGAATACACAGATACGCAGTATTTT.

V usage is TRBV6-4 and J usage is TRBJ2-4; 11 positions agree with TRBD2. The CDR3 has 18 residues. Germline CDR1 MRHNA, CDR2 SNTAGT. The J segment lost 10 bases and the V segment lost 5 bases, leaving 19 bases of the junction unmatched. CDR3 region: CASSTRLAGRRAKDIQYF. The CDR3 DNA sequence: TGTGCCAGCAGTACCCGACTAGCGGGGCGGCGAGCCAAAGATATTCAGTACTTC.

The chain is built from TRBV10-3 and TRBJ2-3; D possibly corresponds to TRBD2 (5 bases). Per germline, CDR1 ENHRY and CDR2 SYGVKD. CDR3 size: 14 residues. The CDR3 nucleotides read TGTGCGGGCAAAATGGGGAGTGAGGGAGATACGCAGTATTTT. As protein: CAGKMGSEGDTQYF.

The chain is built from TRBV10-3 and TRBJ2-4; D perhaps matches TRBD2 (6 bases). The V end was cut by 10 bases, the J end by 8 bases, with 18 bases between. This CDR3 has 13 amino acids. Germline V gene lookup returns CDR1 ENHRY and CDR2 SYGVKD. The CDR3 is CATGRRGTDIQYF. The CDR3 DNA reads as TGTGCCACGGGGCGGCGGGGCACAGACATTCAGTACTTC.

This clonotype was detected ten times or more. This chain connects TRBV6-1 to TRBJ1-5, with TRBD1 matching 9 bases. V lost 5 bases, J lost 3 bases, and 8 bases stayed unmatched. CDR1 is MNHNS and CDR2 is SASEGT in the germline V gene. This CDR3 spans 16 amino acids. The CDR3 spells CASSQIGTGNNQPQHF. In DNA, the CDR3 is TGTGCCAGCAGTCAAATAGGGACAGGGAACAATCAGCCCCAGCATTTT.

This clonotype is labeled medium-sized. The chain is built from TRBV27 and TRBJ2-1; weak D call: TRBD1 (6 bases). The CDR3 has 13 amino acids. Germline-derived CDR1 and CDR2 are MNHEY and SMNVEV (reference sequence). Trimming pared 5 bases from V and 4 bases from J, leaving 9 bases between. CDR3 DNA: TGTGCCAGCAGTCACGACAGGTACAATGAGCAGTTCTTC. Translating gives CASSHDRYNEQFF.

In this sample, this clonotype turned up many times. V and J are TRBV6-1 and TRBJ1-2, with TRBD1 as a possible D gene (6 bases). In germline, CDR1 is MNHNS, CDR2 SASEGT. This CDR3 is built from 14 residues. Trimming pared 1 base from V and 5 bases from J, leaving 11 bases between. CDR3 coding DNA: TGTGCCAGCAGTGAAGTGTCAGGGGAATATGGCTACACCTTC. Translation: CASSEVSGEYGYTF.

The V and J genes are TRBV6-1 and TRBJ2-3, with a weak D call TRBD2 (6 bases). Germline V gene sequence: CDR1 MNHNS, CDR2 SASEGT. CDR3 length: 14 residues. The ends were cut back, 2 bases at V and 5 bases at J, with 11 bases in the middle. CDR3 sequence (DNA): TGTGCCAGCAGTGAACGGGGGAAGGTAGATACGCAGTATTTT. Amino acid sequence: CASSERGKVDTQYF.

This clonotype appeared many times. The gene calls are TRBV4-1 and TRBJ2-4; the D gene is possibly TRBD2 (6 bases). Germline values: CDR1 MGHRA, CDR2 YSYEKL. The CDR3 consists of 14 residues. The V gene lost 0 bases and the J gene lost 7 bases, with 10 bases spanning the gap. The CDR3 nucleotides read TGCGCCAGCAGCCAAGACAGTCGGGGGAACATTCAGTACTTC. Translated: CASSQDSRGNIQYF.

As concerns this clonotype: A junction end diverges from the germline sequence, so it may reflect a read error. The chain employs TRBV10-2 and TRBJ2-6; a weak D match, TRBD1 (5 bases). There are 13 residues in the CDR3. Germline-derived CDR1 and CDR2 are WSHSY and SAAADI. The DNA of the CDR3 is TGCGCCACCACTTATCCTGGGGCCAACGTGCTGAACTTC. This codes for CATTYPGANVLNF.

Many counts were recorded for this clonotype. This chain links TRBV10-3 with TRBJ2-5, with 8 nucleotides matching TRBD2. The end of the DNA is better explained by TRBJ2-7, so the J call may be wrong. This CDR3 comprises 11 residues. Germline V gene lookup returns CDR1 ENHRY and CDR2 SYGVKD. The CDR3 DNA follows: TGTGCCTCGACTAGCGAGTACGAGCAGTACTTC. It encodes CASTSEYEQYF.

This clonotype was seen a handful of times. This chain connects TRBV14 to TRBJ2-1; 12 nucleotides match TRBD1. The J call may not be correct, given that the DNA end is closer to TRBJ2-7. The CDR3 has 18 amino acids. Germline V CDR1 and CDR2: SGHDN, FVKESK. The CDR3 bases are TGTGCCAGCAGCCAAATTGGGGCCGGGACAGGGGGCTTATACGAGCAGTACTTC. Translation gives CASSQIGAGTGGLYEQYF.

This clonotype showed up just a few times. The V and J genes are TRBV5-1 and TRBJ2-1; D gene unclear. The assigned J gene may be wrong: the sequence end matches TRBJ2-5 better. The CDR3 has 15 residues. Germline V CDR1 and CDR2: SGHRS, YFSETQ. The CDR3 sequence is CASSLGADLWETQYF. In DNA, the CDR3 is TGCGCCAGCAGCTTGGGGGCGGACCTTTGGGAGACCCAGTACTTC.

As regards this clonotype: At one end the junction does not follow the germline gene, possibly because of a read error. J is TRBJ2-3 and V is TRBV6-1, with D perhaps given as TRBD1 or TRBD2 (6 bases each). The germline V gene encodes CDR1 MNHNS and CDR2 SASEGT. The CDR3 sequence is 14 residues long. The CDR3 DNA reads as TGTGCGAGGATCGGGGGCCGTGGCGCAGATACCCAGTATTTC. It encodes CARIGGRGADTQYF.

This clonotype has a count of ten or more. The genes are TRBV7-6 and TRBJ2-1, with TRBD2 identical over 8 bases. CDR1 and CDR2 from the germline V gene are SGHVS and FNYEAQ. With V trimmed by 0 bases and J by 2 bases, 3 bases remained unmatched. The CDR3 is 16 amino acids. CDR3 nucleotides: TGTGCCAGCAGCTTAGCAGCGGGAGAGGCCTACAATGAGCAGTTCTTC. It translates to CASSLAAGEAYNEQFF. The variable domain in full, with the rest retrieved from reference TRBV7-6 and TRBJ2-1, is GAGVSQSPRYKVTKRGQDVALRCDPISGHVSLYWYRQALGQGPEFLTYFNYEAQQDKSGLPNDRFSAERPEGSISTLTIQRTEQRDSAMYRCASSLAAGEAYNEQFFGPGTRLTVL.

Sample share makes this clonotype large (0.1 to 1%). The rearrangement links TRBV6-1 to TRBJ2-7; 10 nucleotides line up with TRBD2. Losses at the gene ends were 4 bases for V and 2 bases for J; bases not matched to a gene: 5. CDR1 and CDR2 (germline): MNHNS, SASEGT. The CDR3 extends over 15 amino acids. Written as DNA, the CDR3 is TGTGCCAGCAGTGGGGAAGCGGGAGGGGCCTACGAGCAGTACTTC. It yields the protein CASSGEAGGAYEQYF.